This entry lists 7 T cell receptor beta chains sequenced from one sample in a study of OX40 agonist ivuxolimab in advanced cancers. Profiled with immunoSEQ multiplex PCR; TCRdb holds only in-frame clones, not every one. The data show tens of thousands of clones, approximately 80% seen once. The source material was CD4+ or CD8+ T cells sorted from blood, sampled in a trial of the OX40 agonist ivuxolimab. The receptors originated from an adult with an advanced solid tumor such as melanoma, head and neck, liver or kidney cancer.

The chain is built from TRBV19 and TRBJ1-2, with TRBD1 matching 7 bases. CDR3 length: 16 amino acids. The germline CDR1 and CDR2 sequences are LNHDA and SQIVND (reference sequence). V lost 3 bases and J lost 4; bases outside the gene matches: 11. The CDR3: CASSIYSRGGGYGYTF. CDR3 bases: TGTGCCAGTAGTATCTACTCTCGAGGGGGCGGCTATGGCTACACCTTC.

V is TRBV7-2 and J is TRBJ2-1; 14 bases line up with TRBD2. CDR1 and CDR2 (germline): SGHTA, FQGNSA. CDR3 length equals 16 residues. Unmatched junction bases numbered 3, after V lost 1 base and J lost 7 bases. CDR3 protein: CASSLGLAGGSNEQFF. In DNA form, the CDR3 reads TGTGCCAGCAGCTTAGGACTAGCGGGAGGGTCGAATGAGCAGTTCTTC.

The rearrangement links TRBV9 to TRBJ1-6; D unclear. The length of the CDR3 is 14 residues. Germline V lookup: CDR1 SGDLS, CDR2 YYNGEE. V lost 0 bases and J lost 7, with 8 bases in between. The CDR3 protein is CASSVAAGNSPLHF. Written as DNA, the CDR3 is TGTGCCAGCAGCGTAGCGGCGGGCAATTCACCCCTCCACTTT.

The chain uses TRBV7-2 and TRBJ2-7; 10 nucleotides align to TRBD1. CDR1 is SGHTA and CDR2 is FQGNSA in the germline V gene. V shed 5 bases and J 8 bases; nucleotides not matched to a gene: 6. The CDR3 has 13 amino acids. CDR3 in DNA: TGTGCCAGCAGCCCCGGACAGGGGGACAAGCAGTACTTC. Translated, it gives CASSPGQGDKQYF.

The chain recombines TRBV7-9 with TRBJ1-4; D is perhaps TRBD1 (5 bases). V was shortened by 5 bases and J by 5 bases, with 12 bases between the two germline ends. The CDR3 is 14 residues long. CDR1 SEHNR and CDR2 FQNEAQ come from the germline V gene (reference sequence). CDR3 nucleotide sequence: TGTGCCAGCAGCGACCGGGACGGCAATGAAAAACTGTTTTTT. It yields the protein CASSDRDGNEKLFF.

V and J are TRBV6-4 and TRBJ2-3; D remains unclear. Germline CDR1 is MRHNA and CDR2 is SNTAGT. The CDR3 spans 12 residues. Trimming pared 2 bases from V and 0 bases from J, leaving 0 bases between. CDR3 sequence: CASSDSTDTQYF. CDR3 DNA sequence: TGTGCCAGCAGTGACAGCACAGATACGCAGTATTTT.

This sequence joins TRBV18 and TRBJ2-5; D is perhaps TRBD2 (5 bases). V lost 4 bases and J 5 bases, leaving 17 bases between the germline ends. CDR1 is KGHSH and CDR2 is LQKENI in the germline V gene. The CDR3 contains 15 residues. CDR3 in amino acids: CASSRGIAGEETQYF. The CDR3 nucleotides read TGTGCCAGCTCACGAGGTATTGCGGGCGAGGAGACCCAGTACTTC.